This TCR beta chain was retrieved from a study of persistence of HIV-infected CD4 T cells. Sequencing used immunoSEQ version 4 in survey mode. Assay used: immunoSEQ multiplex PCR; TCRdb lists only in-frame clones, some missing. The repertoire consists of some 28,000 clones, with around 82% occurring once and the leading ten covering less than 5%. A note on this clone: Its target is unknown. The sample carries other DNA sequences with the same CDR3.

Germline V lookup: CDR1 SGHRS, CDR2 YFSETQ. Trimming stripped 0 bases from V and 3 bases from J, with 9 bases between. The CDR3 totals 15 residues. Lysates of CMV-infected fibroblasts at approximately 9.6 ug/mL stimulated these cells. Memory cells lacking CD40L and CD69 with high CD45RO were sorted. V and J are TRBV5-1 and TRBJ1-4; D not resolved. Here the sequenced sample was CD4+ T cells sorted from PBMCs after approximately 20-hour stimulation, taken from a patient who received antiretroviral therapy. This TCR was sampled from an adult man with HIV who was CMV-seropositive. The CDR3 region has the DNA TGCGCCAGCAGCTTGGGCACGGGTGCTAATGAAAAACTGTTTTTT. This translates into CASSLGTGANEKLFF.